A single sample gave rise to the 24 T cell receptor beta chains below, sequenced in a study of beta chain features in type 1 diabetes. Study findings and constraints: Across all four CD4+ subsets, people with type 1 diabetes showed modestly shorter TCRB CDR3s.

Of the isolated RNA, all was reverse transcribed, and so the sequenced material was expressed TCRB transcripts. Sequencing used immunoSEQ multiplex PCR; TCRdb keeps in-frame clones, though not all of them. Of some 660,000 clones in the sample, around an eighth were seen once. Antigen specificity for these receptors is unknown. Material for sequencing was naive CD4+ T cells from blood. Receptor source: a man aged 18 to 29 with type 1 diabetes.

V and J are TRBV2 and TRBJ2-7, with unresolved D. The length of the CDR3 is 15 residues. Trimming pared 1 base from V and 2 bases from J, leaving 12 bases between. Per germline, CDR1 SNHLY and CDR2 FYNNEI. This CDR3 reads CASSEGGNLAYEQYF. Written as DNA, the CDR3 is TGTGCCAGCAGTGAAGGTGGCAACCTGGCCTACGAGCAGTACTTC. Complete variable domain (other parts from reference TRBV2 and TRBJ2-7): EPEVTQTPSHQVTQMGQEVILRCVPISNHLYFYWYRQILGQKVEFLVSFYNNEISEKSEIFDDQFSVERPDGSNFTLKIRSTKLEDSAMYFCASSEGGNLAYEQYFGPGTRLTVT.

A few counts support this clone. V usage is TRBV6-1 and J usage is TRBJ1-1, with 8 bases identical to TRBD1. Unmatched junction bases numbered 4, after V lost 6 bases and J lost 1 base. CDR3 length: 14 residues. Germline V CDR1 and CDR2: MNHNS, SASEGT. The CDR3 loop reads CASRRGQANTEAFF. The CDR3 DNA is TGTGCCAGCAGACGGGGACAGGCGAACACTGAAGCTTTCTTT.

V usage is TRBV18 and J usage is TRBJ1-2; D is unclear. The CDR3 has 15 amino acids. The V end lost 6 bases, the J end lost 2 bases, and 16 bases lay between the germline ends. Germline lookup yields CDR1 KGHSH and CDR2 LQKENI. The CDR3 nucleotides read TGTGCCAGCTCCCCCGGGGAAGCACCAAACTATGGCTACACCTTC. Amino acid sequence: CASSPGEAPNYGYTF.

This clone was seen a handful of times. The chain combines TRBV11-3 with TRBJ2-1, with TRBD1 identical over 10 bases. The CDR3 has 15 residues. Trimming removed 6 bases from V and 0 bases from J; junction bases left unmatched: 2. The germline gives CDR1 SGHNT, CDR2 YENEEA. In DNA, the CDR3 is TGTGCCAGCAGTCGGGACAGGGGCTCCTACAATGAGCAGTTCTTC. It codes for CASSRDRGSYNEQFF.

This clone was picked up a small number of times. CDR3: CASQPSLAGGLNEQFF. The DNA of the CDR3 is TGCGCCAGCCAACCGTCACTAGCGGGAGGGCTCAATGAGCAGTTCTTC. The rearrangement joins TRBV5-1 to TRBJ2-1; 13 bases match TRBD2. CDR1 and CDR2 (germline): SGHRS, YFSETQ. This CDR3 contains 16 residues. Trimming at V came to 7 bases and at J to 6 bases, leaving 10 bases not matched to a gene.

This clone has just a few counts. This chain links TRBV14 with TRBJ1-4; D is ambiguous. This CDR3 comprises 13 residues. Germline lookup yields CDR1 SGHDN and CDR2 FVKESK. Trimming removed 4 bases at V and 2 bases at J, with 5 bases between. This CDR3 reads CASSRATNEKLFF. The DNA for the CDR3 is TGTGCCAGCAGCCGGGCGACTAATGAAAAACTGTTTTTT.

The sample holds a few counts of this clone. V is TRBV4-2 and J is TRBJ2-1; tentatively, D is TRBD1 or TRBD2 (5 bases each). From germline, CDR1 is LGHNA and CDR2 YNFKEQ. The CDR3 is made up of 16 amino acids. The germline V and J ends were trimmed by 3 bases and 8 bases, with 20 bases remaining between them. The CDR3 nucleotides are TGTGCCAGCAGCCAGGGCGAGGGCAGGGTATCGGATGAGCAGTTCTTC. Translation gives CASSQGEGRVSDEQFF.

This clone was observed a handful of times. The chain combines TRBV19 with TRBJ1-4, with D perhaps matching TRBD1 (6 bases). Trimming took off 4 bases at V and 2 bases at J, with 11 bases between the two ends. Germline V gene data show CDR1 as LNHDA and CDR2 as SQIVND (reference sequence). This CDR3 spans 15 amino acids. CDR3 sequence (DNA): TGTGCCAGTAGTACTCAGGGGTCGACTAATGAAAAACTGTTTTTT. This sequence encodes CASSTQGSTNEKLFF.

This clone has just a few counts. The rearrangement links TRBV20-1 to TRBJ1-2, with 7 nucleotides matching TRBD1. The V segment lost 6 bases and the J segment 8 bases; nucleotides outside the gene matches: 6. The CDR3 covers 11 residues. Germline lookup yields CDR1 DFQATT and CDR2 SNEGSKA (reference sequence). As DNA, the CDR3 is TGCAGTGCCCTTGCAGGGGGAGGCTACACCTTC. Protein sequence: CSALAGGGYTF.

This clone occurred a few times. The chain employs TRBV11-2 and TRBJ2-2, with TRBD2 identical over 9 bases. CDR1 and CDR2 (germline): SGHAT, FQNNGV. V trimming: 1 base; J trimming: 2 bases; junction bases outside the gene matches: 5. The CDR3 covers 17 residues. In DNA, the CDR3 is TGTGCCAGCAGCTTAGGGAGGACTAGCGCTAACACCGGGGAGCTGTTTTTT. Its protein product is CASSLGRTSANTGELFF.

The J gene is TRBJ1-2, the V gene TRBV7-2; D is undetermined. Trimming took off 1 base at V and 2 bases at J, with 5 bases between the two ends. Germline CDR1 reads SGHTA; CDR2 reads FQGNSA. The CDR3 spans 13 residues. The DNA of the CDR3 is TGTGCCAGCAGCTTAGTGGAGAACTATGGCTACACCTTC. This sequence encodes CASSLVENYGYTF.

The V gene is TRBV5-1, the J gene TRBJ1-1; D gene ambiguous. CDR1 SGHRS and CDR2 YFSETQ come from the germline V gene. Trimming removed 4 bases from V and 5 bases from J, with 15 bases in between. This CDR3 is 14 amino acids long. This CDR3 is CASSTASTWTEAFF. CDR3 DNA sequence: TGCGCCAGCAGCACAGCCTCAACTTGGACTGAAGCTTTCTTT.

This clone turned up a few times. The V call is TRBV19, the J call TRBJ1-2; unclear D gene. Trimming stripped 7 bases from V and 0 bases from J, with 6 bases between. The germline V gene encodes CDR1 LNHDA and CDR2 SQIVND (reference sequence). The CDR3 length is 12 residues. DNA of the CDR3: TGTGCCAGTAAACAGTCTAACTATGGCTACACCTTC. Protein sequence: CASKQSNYGYTF.

The chain combines TRBV2 with TRBJ2-1; D possibly matches TRBD1 or TRBD2 (5 bases each). Germline V lookup: CDR1 SNHLY, CDR2 FYNNEI. Trimming removed 8 bases from V and 6 bases from J, with 26 bases in between. CDR3 length: 17 residues. This CDR3 is CASDVYGLPGATNEQFF. In DNA, the CDR3 is TGTGCCAGCGACGTCTATGGCCTCCCCGGGGCTACCAATGAGCAGTTCTTC.

This clone has a handful of counts. The V call is TRBV4-1, the J call TRBJ2-1; 11 nucleotides line up with TRBD2. Per germline, CDR1 MGHRA and CDR2 YSYEKL. There are 20 residues in the CDR3. The V segment lost 0 bases and the J segment 0 bases; nucleotides outside the gene matches: 10. CDR3 region: CASSQDLGLAGGSSYNEQFF. For the CDR3, the DNA is TGCGCCAGCAGCCAAGATCTGGGCCTAGCGGGGGGCAGCTCCTACAATGAGCAGTTCTTC.

This clone turned up a few times. CDR3 sequence (DNA): TGTGCCTGGGGGGACAGCTATGGCTACACCTTC. Translation: CAWGDSYGYTF. The chain recombines TRBV30 with TRBJ1-2; 7 nucleotides align to TRBD1. Trimming cost V 5 bases and J 4 bases; bases outside gene matches: 1. The CDR3 runs to 11 residues. CDR1 is GTSNPN, CDR2 SVGIG, per germline (reference sequence).

This clone was observed a handful of times. V is TRBV5-1 and J is TRBJ2-2; possibly TRBD1 or TRBD2 for D (6 bases each). Per germline, CDR1 SGHRS and CDR2 YFSETQ. V was cut by 3 bases and J by 3 bases, with 18 bases left in between. This CDR3 contains 17 residues. CDR3 in amino acids: CASSSPLGGAYTGELFF. The CDR3 DNA follows: TGCGCCAGCAGCTCCCCTCTGGGGGGCGCTTACACCGGGGAGCTGTTTTTT.

This clone was seen a few times. The J gene is TRBJ2-3, the V gene TRBV4-3; 15 positions agree with TRBD2. From germline, CDR1 is LGHNA and CDR2 YSLEER. This CDR3 is built from 19 residues. J lost 2 bases, V lost 1 base, and 7 bases had no gene match. CDR3 region: CASSQARGLAGGFTDTQYF. The CDR3 nucleotides read TGCGCCAGCAGCCAAGCCAGGGGACTAGCGGGGGGTTTCACAGATACGCAGTATTTT.

About this clone: This sample also contains other DNA sequences that code for the same CDR3. The J gene is TRBJ1-4, the V gene TRBV7-2; D may be TRBD1 (5 bases). From germline, CDR1 is SGHTA and CDR2 FQGNSA. This CDR3 has 13 residues. Between the trimmed V and J ends, which lost 1 base and 10 bases, there was a span of 10 bases. CDR3 coding DNA: TGTGCCAGCAGCTTAGATCAGGGAGGAAAACTGTTTTTT. Residues: CASSLDQGGKLFF. Combining the CDR3 with reference TRBV7-2 and TRBJ1-4 gives the whole variable domain GAGVSQSPSNKVTEKGKDVELRCDPISGHTALYWYRQSLGQGLEFLIYFQGNSAPDKSGLPSDRFSAERTGGSVSTLTIQRTQQEDSAVYLCASSLDQGGKLFFGSGTQLSVL.

This chain links TRBV11-1 with TRBJ2-7; 7 nucleotides align to TRBD1. With V trimmed by 4 bases and J by 3 bases, 6 bases remained unmatched. CDR3 length equals 14 residues. CDR1 SGHAT and CDR2 FQDESV come from the germline V gene (reference sequence). The CDR3 DNA sequence: TGTGCCAGCAGCTCCGGGACAGCAATCTACGAGCAGTACTTC. This translates into CASSSGTAIYEQYF.

The chain joins TRBV14 to TRBJ2-1; tentatively, D is TRBD2 (6 bases). The germline gives CDR1 SGHDN, CDR2 FVKESK. This CDR3 spans 16 amino acids. Trimming removed 0 bases from V and 4 bases from J, with 13 bases in between. The CDR3 nucleotides are TGTGCCAGCAGCCAAGATATCACTAGCCAATACAATGAGCAGTTCTTC. Protein product: CASSQDITSQYNEQFF.

In this sample, this clone turned up a few times. Other DNA sequences in the same sample also yield this CDR3. The rearrangement joins TRBV30 to TRBJ2-7; D not resolved. Between the trimmed V and J ends, which lost 0 bases and 3 bases, there was a span of 6 bases. The CDR3 is made up of 12 amino acids. Germline lookup yields CDR1 GTSNPN and CDR2 SVGIG (reference sequence). For the CDR3, the DNA is TGTGCCTGGAGTGTCGTGGGCTACGAGCAGTACTTC. Its protein is CAWSVVGYEQYF.

This clone has more than one count but fewer than ten. The V call is TRBV5-1, the J call TRBJ2-1; D may correspond to TRBD1 or TRBD2 (5 bases each). V lost 4 bases and J lost 4, with 15 bases in between. Germline V gives CDR1 SGHRS, CDR2 YFSETQ. The CDR3 extends over 15 amino acids. CDR3 sequence (DNA): TGCGCCAGCAGCATTAACGGGACCCAATACAATGAGCAGTTCTTC. Its translation: CASSINGTQYNEQFF.

This clone has more than one count but fewer than ten. The chain combines TRBV7-9 with TRBJ2-3, with TRBD1 matching over 8 bases. The germline gives CDR1 SEHNR, CDR2 FQNEAQ (reference sequence). The CDR3 runs to 16 residues. V gave up 5 bases and J gave up 2 bases; unmatched junction bases: 9. The CDR3 DNA reads TGTGCCAGCAGCCTACACCGGGACAGGCACACAGATACGCAGTATTTT. Translation: CASSLHRDRHTDTQYF.